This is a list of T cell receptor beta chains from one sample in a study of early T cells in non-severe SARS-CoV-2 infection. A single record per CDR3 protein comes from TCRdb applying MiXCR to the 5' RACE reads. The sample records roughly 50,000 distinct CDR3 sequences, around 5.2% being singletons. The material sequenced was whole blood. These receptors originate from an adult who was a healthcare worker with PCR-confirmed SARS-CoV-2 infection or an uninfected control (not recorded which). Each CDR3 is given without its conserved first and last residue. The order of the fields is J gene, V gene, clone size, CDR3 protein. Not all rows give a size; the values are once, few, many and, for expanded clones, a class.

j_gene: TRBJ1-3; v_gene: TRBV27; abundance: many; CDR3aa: ASSLASPGSGNTIY
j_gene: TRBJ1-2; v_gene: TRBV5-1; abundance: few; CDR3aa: ASSYDGANYGYT
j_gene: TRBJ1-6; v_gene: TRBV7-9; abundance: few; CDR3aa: ASSWGQPGPLH
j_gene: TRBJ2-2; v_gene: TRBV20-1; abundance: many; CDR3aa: SARRAAGTGELF
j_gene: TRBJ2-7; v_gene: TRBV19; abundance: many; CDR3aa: ASSLQYGPYEQY
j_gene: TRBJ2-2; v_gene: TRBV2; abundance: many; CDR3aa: ATSTLTGTGELF
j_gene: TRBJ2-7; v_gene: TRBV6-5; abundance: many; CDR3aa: ASSSIYEQY
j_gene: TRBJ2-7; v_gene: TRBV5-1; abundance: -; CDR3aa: ASTQGYEQY
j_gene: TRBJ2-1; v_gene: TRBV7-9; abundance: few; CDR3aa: ASSSQGHEQF
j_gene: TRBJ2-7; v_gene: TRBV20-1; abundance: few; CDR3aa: SARKDSGRPYEQY
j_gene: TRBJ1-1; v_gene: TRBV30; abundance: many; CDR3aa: AWSVAIRGTEAF
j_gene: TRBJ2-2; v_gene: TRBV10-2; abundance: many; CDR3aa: ASSVGDTGELF
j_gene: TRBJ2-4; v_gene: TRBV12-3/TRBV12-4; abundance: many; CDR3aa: ASRRQGAGNIQY
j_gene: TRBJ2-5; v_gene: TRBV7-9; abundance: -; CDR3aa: ASSLSGVQETQY
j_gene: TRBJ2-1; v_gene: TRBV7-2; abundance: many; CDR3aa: ASKIAGGQYEQF
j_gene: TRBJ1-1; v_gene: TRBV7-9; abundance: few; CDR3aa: ASQPREMNTEAF
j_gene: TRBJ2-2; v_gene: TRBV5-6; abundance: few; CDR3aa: ASSLLGAGNTGELF
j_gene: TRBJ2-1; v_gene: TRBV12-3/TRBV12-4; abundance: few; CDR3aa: ASSHSGGKHNEQF
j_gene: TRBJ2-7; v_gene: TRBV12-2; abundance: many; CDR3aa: ASRLLTEEVGSREQY
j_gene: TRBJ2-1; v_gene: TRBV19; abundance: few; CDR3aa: ASTPRGASGGTQF
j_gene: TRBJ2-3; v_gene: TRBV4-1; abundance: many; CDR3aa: ASSQNARAGTDTQY
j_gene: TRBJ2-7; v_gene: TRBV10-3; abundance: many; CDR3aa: AISSSTYEQY
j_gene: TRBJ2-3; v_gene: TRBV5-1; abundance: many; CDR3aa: ASSLVVAAGTDTQY
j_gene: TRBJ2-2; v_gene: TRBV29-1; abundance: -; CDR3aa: SVEAGDRGLTGELF
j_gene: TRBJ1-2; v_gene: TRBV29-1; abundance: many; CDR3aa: SVGKLAGVSDGYT
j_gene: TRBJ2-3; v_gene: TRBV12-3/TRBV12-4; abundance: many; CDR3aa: ASRMGELDTQY
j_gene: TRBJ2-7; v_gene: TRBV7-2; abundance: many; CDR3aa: ASSIEGLSYEQY
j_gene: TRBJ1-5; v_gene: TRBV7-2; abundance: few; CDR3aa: ASRPSPGANQPQH
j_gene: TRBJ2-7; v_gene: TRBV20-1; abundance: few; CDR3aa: SALKGSSYEQY
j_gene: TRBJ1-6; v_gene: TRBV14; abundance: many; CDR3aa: ASSQMRNSPLH
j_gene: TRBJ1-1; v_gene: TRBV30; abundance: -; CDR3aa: ACGDPEAF
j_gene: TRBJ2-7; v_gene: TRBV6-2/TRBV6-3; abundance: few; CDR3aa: AIGITYEQY
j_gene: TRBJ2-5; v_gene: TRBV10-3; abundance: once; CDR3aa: AISYSTETQY
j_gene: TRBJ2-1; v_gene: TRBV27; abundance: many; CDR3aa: ASSARVSVGSRTYNEQF
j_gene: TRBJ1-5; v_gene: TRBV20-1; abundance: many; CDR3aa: SASAEGRWNQPQH
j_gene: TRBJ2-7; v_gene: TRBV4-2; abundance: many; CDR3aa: ASSRGGAYEQY